The 14 T cell receptor beta chains in this list originate from one sample, sequenced in a study of T-cell memory formation after mild COVID-19. TCRdb fed the 5' RACE reads into MiXCR, producing one record per CDR3 protein. The sample carries approximately 400,000 distinct CDR3 sequences, more than 15% recorded once. Material for sequencing was PBMCs or a T cell subset sorted from them (not recorded which). The receptors come from a man aged 18 to 29 who had mild COVID-19 (a few samples of this study predate the infection). Cell type and time point are not known.

The V call is TRBV25-1, the J call TRBJ2-5; D is perhaps TRBD1 (6 bases). The length of the CDR3 is 16 residues. CDR1 is MGHDK and CDR2 is SYGVNS in the germline V gene. Trimming removed 5 bases at V and 3 bases at J, with 19 bases between. The CDR3 DNA sequence: TGTGCCAGCAGTTCCAGGCAGGGGCGAAAGGAAGAGACCCAGTACTTC. Translation gives CASSSRQGRKEETQYF.

This clonotype was observed a handful of times. V usage is TRBV5-6 and J usage is TRBJ2-5, with 9 bases aligning to TRBD1. Germline V gene lookup returns CDR1 SGHDT and CDR2 YYEEEE. This CDR3 has 14 amino acids. V lost 5 bases, J lost 5 bases, and 7 bases stayed unmatched. CDR3 sequence: CASRRTGAGETQYF. CDR3 coding DNA: TGTGCCAGCAGGCGGACAGGGGCGGGGGAGACCCAGTACTTC.

This clonotype was detected a few times. The rearrangement joins TRBV12-3 or TRBV12-4 to TRBJ1-4; maybe TRBD1 (6 bases). V lost 6 bases and J lost 8, with 22 bases in between. The CDR3 has 16 residues. The CDR3 protein is CASSSITGSWGEKLFF. Here the CDR3 DNA reads TGTGCCAGCAGCTCGATCACAGGGTCTTGGGGGGAAAAACTGTTTTTT.

The chain combines TRBV7-6 with TRBJ2-5, with 8 bases lining up with TRBD1. J was trimmed by 7 bases and V by 5 bases; bases with no gene match: 6. The CDR3 contains 13 residues. Per germline, CDR1 SGHVS and CDR2 FNYEAQ. The CDR3 DNA reads as TGTGCCAGCAGCCACGGGACAGGTGGGACCCAGTACTTC. This gives the protein CASSHGTGGTQYF.

For this clonotype: This may come from a read error, since a much larger clone is one base off. The chain joins TRBV20-1 to TRBJ2-3; 9 bases line up with TRBD2. The J segment lost 6 bases and the V segment lost 8 bases, leaving 9 bases of the junction unmatched. Germline V gives CDR1 DFQATT, CDR2 SNEGSKA (reference sequence). The CDR3 contains 13 residues. In DNA, the CDR3 is TGCAGTTCTACCGGGACTAGCTTGGATACGCAGTATTTT. Protein: CSSTGTSLDTQYF.

The chain uses TRBV5-1 and TRBJ2-1; D call uncertain. Trimming removed 4 bases at V and 7 bases at J, with 15 bases between. This CDR3 is built from 14 residues. Germline V gene lookup returns CDR1 SGHRS and CDR2 YFSETQ. Here the CDR3 DNA reads TGCGCCAGCAGCGCCGGTGCCCTGGAGAATGAGCAGTTCTTC. It encodes CASSAGALENEQFF.

The rearrangement links TRBV20-1 to TRBJ1-5; D gene unclear. Looked up from germline, CDR1 is DFQATT and CDR2 is SNEGSKA (reference sequence). V gave up 0 bases and J gave up 0 bases, with 9 bases separating them. This CDR3 has 15 residues. CDR3 amino acids: CSARDDLHSNQPQHF. CDR3 DNA: TGCAGTGCTAGAGACGACCTTCATAGCAATCAGCCCCAGCATTTT.

This clonotype occurred once. The CDR3 region has the DNA TGTGCCAGCAGCCCTCAGGACACCGCGAACACCGGGGAGCTGTTTTTT. Translated: CASSPQDTANTGELFF. The gene calls are TRBV6-6 and TRBJ2-2, with D tentatively TRBD1 (5 bases). The germline V gene has CDR1 MNHNY and CDR2 SVGAGI (reference sequence). With 6 bases removed from V and 0 bases from J, the gap between germline ends came to 14 bases. The length of the CDR3 is 16 residues.

The chain uses TRBV6-6 and TRBJ2-1, with 11 bases that match TRBD2. The germline V gene has CDR1 MNHNY and CDR2 SVGAGI (reference sequence). With V trimmed by 4 bases and J by 0 bases, 8 bases remained unmatched. The CDR3 has 18 amino acids. CDR3 nucleotide sequence: TGTGCCAGCAGTTCTCTGGGGACTAGCGGAAGCTCCTACAATGAGCAGTTCTTC. The encoded protein is CASSSLGTSGSSYNEQFF.

This clonotype came up a few times. V is TRBV7-2 and J is TRBJ2-3; D remains unclear. The V and J ends lost 4 bases and 5 bases respectively, with 10 bases between them. Germline CDR1 and CDR2: SGHTA and FQGNSA. The CDR3 is 13 residues long. The CDR3 DNA follows: TGTGCCAGCAGCTCCGTAGCAGAAGATACGCAGTATTTT. This gives the protein CASSSVAEDTQYF.

A few counts support this clonotype. This rearrangement joins TRBV12-3 or TRBV12-4 to TRBJ1-5; D unresolved. The CDR3 totals 13 residues. V gave up 0 bases and J gave up 5 bases, with 5 bases separating them. The chain's CDR3 is CASSLATDQPQHF. CDR3 DNA: TGTGCCAGCAGTTTAGCGACGGATCAGCCCCAGCATTTT.

This clonotype was observed a handful of times. This chain joins TRBV29-1 and TRBJ2-1, with TRBD2 matching over 11 bases. The V and J ends lost 5 bases and 6 bases, in that order; junction bases with no gene match: 3. Looked up from germline, CDR1 is SQVTM and CDR2 is ANQGSEA. The CDR3 is 13 residues long. DNA for the CDR3: TGCAGCGTTTCTAGCGGGGGGCTCAATGAGCAGTTCTTC. Translating gives CSVSSGGLNEQFF.

V gene TRBV7-6 combines with J gene TRBJ2-3, with 8 bases that match TRBD2. The J segment lost 4 bases and the V segment lost 2 bases, leaving 11 bases of the junction unmatched. The CDR3 contains 17 residues. From germline, CDR1 is SGHVS and CDR2 FNYEAQ. The CDR3 is CASSLQAGVVSADTQYF. DNA of the CDR3: TGTGCCAGCAGCTTACAAGCGGGGGTGGTCTCGGCAGATACGCAGTATTTT.

This clonotype has just a few counts. V is TRBV10-2 and J is TRBJ1-1; 12 positions match TRBD1. V lost 6 bases and J lost 1; bases outside the gene matches: 3. From germline, CDR1 is WSHSY and CDR2 SAAADI. The length of the CDR3 is 15 residues. CDR3 DNA: TGCGCCAGCAGGGGACAGGGGGCGCGGAACACTGAAGCTTTCTTT. This encodes CASRGQGARNTEAFF.